This T cell receptor beta chain was identified in a study of shared clonotypes between healthy human individuals. For the study at large: Plates per donor: three CD4 naive, three CD4 memory, two CD8 naive, one CD8 memory. Study findings and constraints: Relative to clonotypes present in all four donors, those not shared had lower generation probabilities.

Into CD45RA+ naive and CD45RA-negative memory subsets, the CD4+ cells were split. A note on this clone: Its antigen is as yet unknown.

Sequencing was at deep level. Only in-frame clones appear in the TCRdb table, and some are missing; sequencing was by immunoSEQ multiplex PCR. Of millions of clones in the sample, just over 90% were seen once. Trimming pared 4 bases from V and 4 bases from J, leaving 7 bases between. This CDR3 contains 11 residues. Germline CDR1 and CDR2: DFQATT and SNEGSKA (reference sequence). The genes are TRBV20-1 and TRBJ2-5; no clear D. This receptor was obtained from a man aged 18-30 years in good health. Sequencing was carried out using naive CD4+ T cells sorted from blood. Subset noted: CD45RA+ positively selected. The CDR3 here is CSATRLETQYF. DNA for the CDR3: TGCAGTGCTACCCGTTTAGAGACCCAGTACTTC.